This TCR beta chain was captured in a study of T-cell memory formation after mild COVID-19. Overall study: In these data, TCR clusters were largely donor specific.

A 5'RACE reaction primed in the constant segment made cDNA libraries of TCR alpha and TCR beta, and these carried sample barcodes and UMIs. MiXCR was run by TCRdb on the 5' RACE reads, yielding one entry per CDR3 protein. Here the sample spans about 430,000 distinct CDR3 sequences, about 24% being singletons. Trimming left V 4 bases short and J 6 bases short, with 11 bases between. The germline V gene encodes CDR1 KGHDR and CDR2 SFDVKD. The CDR3 is made up of 14 amino acids. The TCR originated in an adult woman who had mild COVID-19 (a few samples of this study predate the infection). Cell type and time point are not known. Sequenced input: PBMCs or a T cell subset sorted from them (not recorded which). The gene calls are TRBV24-1 and TRBJ2-2; no definite D call. CDR3 DNA: TGTGCCACCAGTGACCAAGTCGGATCCGGGGAGCTGTTTTTT. Amino acid sequence: CATSDQVGSGELFF.